The 21 T cell receptor beta chains presented below share a single source sample, sequenced in a study of regulatory T cells in long-lasting Graves disease. iRepertoire HTBI primers and Arm-PCR of CDR3 regions built TCR beta libraries. One entry per CDR3 protein, called by TCRdb with MiXCR from the multiplex PCR reads. The table shows 400,000 to 500,000 distinct CDR3 sequences, with less than 20% occurring only once. Time point given: newly diagnosed GD, antithyroid drugs for less than 3 months. PBMC-extracted RNA yielded the TCR library. These same records also appear under a second study, on T cells in Graves' hyperthyroidism and ophthalmopathy.

The sample consisted of peripheral blood mononuclear cells (PBMCs), taken at new diagnosis, from a patient treated with antithyroid drugs. These receptors were collected from a woman in her twenties or thirties with Graves disease.

This clonotype has ten or more counts. The genes are TRBV5-1 and TRBJ1-1; TRBD1 matches at 8 bases. Germline CDR1 is SGHRS and CDR2 is YFSETQ. V lost 4 bases and J lost 0; bases outside the gene matches: 8. The CDR3 contains 16 residues. CDR3 DNA: TGCGCCAGCAGCCGAATCCAGACAGGGGTGAACACTGAAGCTTTCTTT. The encoded protein is CASSRIQTGVNTEAFF.

This clonotype was detected many times. The chain uses TRBV28 and TRBJ1-2, with 8 bases that match TRBD1. Germline CDR1 reads MDHEN; CDR2 reads SYDVKM. V lost 5 bases and J lost 5; bases outside the gene matches: 4. This CDR3 has 13 amino acids. CDR3 sequence reads: CASSTRQGYGYTF. The DNA for the CDR3 is TGTGCCAGCAGTACGCGACAGGGGTATGGCTACACCTTC.

This clonotype was recorded a few times. The genes are TRBV19 and TRBJ1-2, with D possibly being TRBD1 (5 bases). Germline assignment: CDR1 LNHDA and CDR2 SQIVND (reference sequence). V was clipped by 7 bases and J by 0 bases, with 9 bases between them. There are 13 residues in the CDR3. The CDR3 spells CASTGTSNYGYTF. The CDR3 DNA reads as TGTGCCAGTACGGGGACCTCTAACTATGGCTACACCTTC.

This clonotype was counted between two and nine times. The chain uses TRBV5-1 and TRBJ2-3; D not certain. The V end was cut by 5 bases, the J end by 4 bases, with 17 bases between. CDR1 is SGHRS and CDR2 is YFSETQ in the germline V gene. The CDR3 contains 15 residues. As DNA, the CDR3 is TGCGCCAGCAGTCCCTGGCAGGTGAGATCAGATACGCAGTATTTT. Its translation is CASSPWQVRSDTQYF.

This clonotype was detected ten times or more. The chain links TRBV18 to TRBJ2-7, with TRBD2 matching 11 bases. The CDR3 spans 17 residues. Germline assignment: CDR1 KGHSH and CDR2 LQKENI. J lost 1 base, V lost 3 bases, and 8 bases had no gene match. CDR3 amino acids: CASSPSSGRKGSYEQYF. CDR3 DNA: TGTGCCAGCTCACCTTCTAGCGGGAGGAAAGGGTCCTACGAGCAGTACTTC.

This clonotype was seen a handful of times. The genes are TRBV6-1 and TRBJ2-2; weak D call: TRBD1 (6 bases). Germline V CDR1 and CDR2: MNHNS, SASEGT. The V end lost 5 bases, the J end lost 3 bases, and 16 bases lay between the germline ends. There are 16 residues in the CDR3. CDR3 sequence: CASSPSLGAYTGELFF. As DNA, the CDR3 is TGTGCCAGCAGTCCTTCTTTGGGGGCGTACACCGGGGAGCTGTTTTTT.

Points on this clonotype: A clone one base away is much larger, so this may be a read error. V usage is TRBV7-3 and J usage is TRBJ2-5; 9 positions match TRBD1. Germline CDR1 is SGHTA and CDR2 is FQGTGA. The CDR3 loop spans 16 amino acids. The CDR3, as DNA: TGTGCCAGCAGCTTGTACGCGGACAGGGGTGGGGAGACCCGGTACTTC. It is translated as CASSLYADRGGETRYF.

This clonotype was counted at least ten times. The rearrangement links TRBV28 to TRBJ2-3; TRBD2 matches at 7 bases. V shed 2 bases and J 2 bases; nucleotides not matched to a gene: 7. Germline assignment: CDR1 MDHEN and CDR2 SYDVKM. The CDR3 sequence is 16 residues long. CDR3 loop: CASSLGGRTPTDTQYF. In nucleotides, the CDR3 is TGTGCCAGCAGTTTAGGCGGGAGAACCCCCACAGATACGCAGTATTTT.

Many counts were recorded for this clonotype. The chain is built from TRBV6-1 and TRBJ1-2, with D maybe TRBD1 (6 bases). CDR1 MNHNS and CDR2 SASEGT come from the germline V gene. The CDR3 is 13 amino acids. Between the trimmed V and J ends, which lost 8 bases and 7 bases, there was a span of 17 bases. The CDR3 nucleotides read TGTGCCAGCGTTGTGGGGACACCTTTTGGCTACACCTTC. It translates to CASVVGTPFGYTF.

This clonotype was recorded many times. J is TRBJ2-3 and V is TRBV7-2; D gene ambiguous. Trimming took 5 bases from V and 6 from J, leaving 6 bases between them. The CDR3 totals 11 residues. CDR1 and CDR2 (germline): SGHTA, FQGNSA. The CDR3 spells CASSAADTQYF. CDR3 coding DNA: TGTGCCAGCAGCGCCGCGGATACGCAGTATTTT.

This clonotype was seen only a few times. J is TRBJ2-7 and V is TRBV7-9, with D possibly being TRBD1 (6 bases). The V end was cut by 1 base, the J end by 3 bases, with 10 bases between. The CDR3 runs 14 residues. Germline assignment: CDR1 SEHNR and CDR2 FQNEAQ (reference sequence). The CDR3 reads CASSLVGRGYEQYF. CDR3 DNA sequence: TGTGCCAGCAGCTTAGTCGGCAGGGGCTACGAGCAGTACTTC.

This clonotype was counted many times. This chain uses TRBV27 with TRBJ2-7; 10 nucleotides agree with TRBD2. Germline values: CDR1 MNHEY, CDR2 SMNVEV (reference sequence). Trimming removed 8 bases from V and 5 bases from J; junction bases left unmatched: 12. The CDR3 is 15 amino acids. CDR3 nucleotides: TGTGCCAGCGGCCCTCGAGCGGGAGGGCCTAACGAGCAGTACTTC. Protein product: CASGPRAGGPNEQYF.

The chain has TRBV28 and TRBJ2-1; 7 bases are shared with TRBD2. Germline values: CDR1 MDHEN, CDR2 SYDVKM. The CDR3 is made up of 15 amino acids. V dropped 3 bases and J dropped 3; count of bases not matched to a gene: 5. In DNA form, the CDR3 reads TGTGCCAGCAGTTTGGGCGGGAGCTTCTACAATGAGCAGTTCTTC. Its protein is CASSLGGSFYNEQFF.

This clonotype has ten or more counts. The V gene is TRBV7-3, the J gene TRBJ2-1; 14 bases are a match to TRBD2. This CDR3 is 15 amino acids long. Looked up from germline, CDR1 is SGHTA and CDR2 is FQGTGA. After removal of 3 bases from V and 9 bases from J, the junction contained 4 bases not matched to a gene. The CDR3 DNA is TGTGCCAGCAGCTTCGGGACTAGCGGGAGCTTTGAGCAGTTCTTC. Encoded protein: CASSFGTSGSFEQFF.

This clonotype has a handful of counts. The chain couples TRBV20-1 to TRBJ2-2, with 9 bases aligning to TRBD2. Trimming removed 2 bases from V and 0 bases from J; junction bases left unmatched: 10. The CDR3 totals 18 residues. Germline V gene lookup returns CDR1 DFQATT and CDR2 SNEGSKA (reference sequence). CDR3 amino acids: CSARTFRLADANTGELFF. The CDR3 bases are TGCAGTGCTAGAACATTTAGACTAGCGGACGCGAACACCGGGGAGCTGTTTTTT.

This clonotype was seen repeatedly, ten times or more. V is TRBV7-2 and J is TRBJ2-7; maybe TRBD1 (6 bases). The germline V gene encodes CDR1 SGHTA and CDR2 FQGNSA. The germline V and J ends were trimmed by 5 bases and 3 bases, with 17 bases remaining between them. The CDR3 is 15 residues long. The CDR3 nucleotides read TGTGCCAGCAGCCCAGACCCTTCGACAGGCTACGAGCAGTACTTC. Its protein is CASSPDPSTGYEQYF.

This clonotype was seen more than once but under ten times. The rearrangement joins TRBV27 to TRBJ2-1; tentative D call: TRBD2 (7 bases). This CDR3 has 18 residues. Germline V gene lookup returns CDR1 MNHEY and CDR2 SMNVEV (reference sequence). Trimming removed 4 bases at V and 2 bases at J, with 21 bases between. The CDR3 DNA sequence: TGTGCCAGCAGTTGGGAGGGAGGGGGAGGGTCGCCCTACAATGAGCAGTTCTTC. This encodes CASSWEGGGGSPYNEQFF.

This clonotype was recorded at least ten times. CDR3 residues: CASSFYGGQPQHF. CDR3 coding DNA: TGTGCCAGCAGCTTTTATGGGGGTCAGCCCCAGCATTTT. V and J are TRBV27 and TRBJ1-5, with a possible D match to TRBD1 (5 bases). The V end lost 6 bases, the J end lost 6 bases, and 12 bases lay between the germline ends. Germline CDR1 and CDR2: MNHEY and SMNVEV (reference sequence). This CDR3 has 13 residues.

This clonotype has a count of ten or more. The chain uses TRBV7-3 and TRBJ2-7; D call uncertain. V lost 0 bases to trimming and J lost 0 bases, with 6 bases between them. Looked up from germline, CDR1 is SGHTA and CDR2 is FQGTGA. The CDR3 runs 14 residues. CDR3 in DNA: TGTGCCAGCAGCTTAACCCCTCGCTCCTACGAGCAGTACTTC. As protein: CASSLTPRSYEQYF.

Only one count was recorded for this clonotype. The chain recombines TRBV15 with TRBJ1-5; 7 positions match TRBD1. V lost 0 bases and J lost 3; bases outside the gene matches: 11. This CDR3 contains 18 residues. Germline V CDR1 and CDR2: LNHNV, YYDKDF (reference sequence). The CDR3 protein is CATSRDETGKGANQPQHF. Written as DNA, the CDR3 is TGTGCCACCAGCAGAGATGAGACAGGGAAAGGGGCCAATCAGCCCCAGCATTTT.

This clonotype was recorded a few times. This is likely an artifact of a read error, given a far larger clone one base away. Here the CDR3 reads CASSVGYTEAFF. CDR3 in DNA: TGTGCCAGCAGTGTGGGGTACACTGAAGCTTTCTTT. This chain links TRBV6-1 with TRBJ1-1; D is undetermined. CDR3 length: 12 amino acids. V lost 4 bases and J 3 bases, leaving 6 bases between the germline ends. The germline V gene encodes CDR1 MNHNS and CDR2 SASEGT.